Listed below are T cell receptor beta chains from one sample, sequenced in a study of shared clonotypes between healthy human individuals. The repertoire was sequenced with immunoSEQ multiplex PCR; TCRdb's copy has only in-frame clones and lacks some. The sample shows more than 1.2 million clones, approximately 98.5% of them seen only once. The sequenced sample was naive CD4+ T cells sorted from blood. The receptors were gathered from a young man in good health. Both conserved end residues are part of each CDR3. D genes are given only for firm matches. Clone size is shown for a subset of rows, as once, few, many or a class of expanded clone.

TGTGCCAGCAGCTTAGCGTCCCCTAGCGGGAGTACAGATACGCAGTATTTT CASSLASPSGSTDTQYF . TRBD2 TRBJ2-3 TRBV7-8
TGCGCCAGCAGCTTCCTAGCAACGGGGACCGGGGAGCTGTTTTTT CASSFLATGTGELFF . . TRBJ2-2 TRBV5-1
TGTGCCAGCAGCCTCTATCTTGACAGTCCCGATCAGCCCCAGCATTTT CASSLYLDSPDQPQHF . . TRBJ1-5 TRBV28
TGTGCCAGCTCACCCTCCAGGACAGGGAATGAAGAGACCCAGTACTTC CASSPSRTGNEETQYF . TRBD1 TRBJ2-5 TRBV18
TGTGCCAGCAGCTTGGCTAGCCCGATCTACAATGAGCAGTTCTTC CASSLASPIYNEQFF . . TRBJ2-1 TRBV11-2
TGTGCCAGTAGTTTTACGGACAGGGAATCCTACGAGCAGTACTTC CASSFTDRESYEQYF . TRBD1 TRBJ2-7 TRBV19
TGTGCCAGCGTGAGTAGCGGGTTCAACACCGGGGAGCTGTTTTTT CASVSSGFNTGELFF . TRBD2 TRBJ2-2 TRBV28
TGCGCCAGCAGCCCTTCTGCAGCGACGGGAGTAGGGAATGAGCAGTTCTTC CASSPSAATGVGNEQFF . . TRBJ2-1 TRBV5-1
TGCGCCAGCAGACAGGGGGTGAGCACAGATACGCAGTATTTT CASRQGVSTDTQYF . TRBD1 TRBJ2-3 TRBV5-1
TGTGCCAGCGTTCCGGGACAGGGGGCCGTTTACGAGCAGTACTTC CASVPGQGAVYEQYF once TRBD1 TRBJ2-7 TRBV2
TGCAGTGCTAGTTTGAACGAGCAGTACTTC CSASLNEQYF . . TRBJ2-7 TRBV20-1
TGTGCCAGCAGCTTTCTGACAGGGGTGGATGGCTACACCTTC CASSFLTGVDGYTF . TRBD1 TRBJ1-2 TRBV5-5
TGTGCCAGCACCCCATGGGACGGTTTAAACACTGAAGCTTTCTTT CASTPWDGLNTEAFF . . TRBJ1-1 TRBV6-1
TGTGCCAGCAGCCTCCGACTAGCGGGCGACCAAGAGACCCAGTACTTC CASSLRLAGDQETQYF . TRBD2 TRBJ2-5 TRBV9
TGTGCCAGCAAAGGGGGGATATATGGCTACACCTTC CASKGGIYGYTF . . TRBJ1-2 TRBV28
TGTGCCAGCAGCTTGGTGGTCGCGGGTGGTGAGCAGTTCTTC CASSLVVAGGEQFF . . TRBJ2-1 TRBV5-6
TGTGCCAGCTCACCAGGGACAGCCTACTACGAGCAGTACTTC CASSPGTAYYEQYF . TRBD1 TRBJ2-7 TRBV18
TGTGCCAGCAGCCCGGTGGGACTAGCTGTCAATGAGCAGTTCTTC CASSPVGLAVNEQFF . TRBD2 TRBJ2-1 TRBV7-3
TGTGCCAGTAGTGAAGCTAACGGCAGGGGGTTCTACGAGCAGTACTTC CASSEANGRGFYEQYF . TRBD1 TRBJ2-7 TRBV19
TGCGCCAGCAGTGTCACCGGGACAGTAATTGAGCAGTTCTTC CASSVTGTVIEQFF once TRBD1 TRBJ2-1 TRBV10-2
TGTGCCAGCACGGGCGGCTCGACCTACCAAGAGACCCAGTACTTC CASTGGSTYQETQYF few . TRBJ2-5 TRBV2
TGTGCCAGCCGATCATCGGGGAGCTATGGCTACACCTTC CASRSSGSYGYTF . . TRBJ1-2 TRBV5-8
TGTGCCAGCTCACCACTCGATGTATTGGAGCAGTACTTC CASSPLDVLEQYF once . TRBJ2-7 TRBV18
TGTGCCAGCAACCCCCAGGGGGGGACCGCTGAAGCTTTCTTT CASNPQGGTAEAFF once TRBD1 TRBJ1-1 TRBV28
TGTGCCAGCAGCCTTCTATGGGGCCGGAGCAATCAGCCCCAGCATTTT CASSLLWGRSNQPQHF . . TRBJ1-5 TRBV28
TGTGCCAGCAGCTTAATGTTCGGGCTCAATTACAATGAGCAGTTCTTC CASSLMFGLNYNEQFF . . TRBJ2-1 TRBV7-2
TGTGCCAGCAGCCTAAGCGTCTGGGGGCACCGGCGGGTTTACGAGCAGTACTTC CASSLSVWGHRRVYEQYF . . TRBJ2-7 TRBV28
TGCGCCAGCAGTAGACAGGGGAGCGTCTCTGGGGCCAACGTCCTGACTTTC CASSRQGSVSGANVLTF . TRBD1 TRBJ2-6 TRBV5-1
TGCGCCAGCAGCCAAGATTACCGACAGGACCAAAGAGGCTACACCTTC CASSQDYRQDQRGYTF . . TRBJ1-2 TRBV4-3
TGTGCCAGCGGTTCGCGGCTGGAAATTCAGTACTTC CASGSRLEIQYF . . TRBJ2-4 TRBV28
TGTGCCAGCAGCTTTAGACTAGCGGGATTTCGTCAAGAGACCCAGTACTTC CASSFRLAGFRQETQYF . TRBD2 TRBJ2-5 TRBV11-2
TGTGCCAGCAGACCCGGGACTAGCGGGAGTGGGGAGCTGTTTTTT CASRPGTSGSGELFF . TRBD2 TRBJ2-2 TRBV27
TGCGCCAGCAGCTTGGCCCTGGGACAGAAACTCTATGGCTACACCTTC CASSLALGQKLYGYTF . TRBD1 TRBJ1-2 TRBV5-1
TGTGCCAGTGGGTCCGGGAACACTGAAGCTTTCTTT CASGSGNTEAFF . . TRBJ1-1 TRBV6-5
TGTGCCAGCACCCGAGGTGGCCGCTTGGGCACTGAAGCTTTCTTT CASTRGGRLGTEAFF once . TRBJ1-1 TRBV6-6
TGTGCCAGCAGCCCTAGCGGGAGTTGGGCAAGTGAGCAGTTCTTC CASSPSGSWASEQFF . TRBD2 TRBJ2-1 TRBV13
TGCGCCAGCAGTGAAGGTAGGGTGAGGGGGGACACTGAAGCTTTCTTT CASSEGRVRGDTEAFF . . TRBJ1-1 TRBV10-2
TGTGCCAGCTCACCGGAGGCTAGCGTCAATCAGCCCCAGCATTTT CASSPEASVNQPQHF . . TRBJ1-5 TRBV18
TGTGCCAGCAGCTACGGGGGATCCTCCTACGAGCAGTACTTC CASSYGGSSYEQYF . . TRBJ2-7 TRBV7-9
TGCGCCAGCAGCTTGATGGTAGGCGTCTCGACCTACAATGAGCAGTTCTTC CASSLMVGVSTYNEQFF . . TRBJ2-1 TRBV5-1